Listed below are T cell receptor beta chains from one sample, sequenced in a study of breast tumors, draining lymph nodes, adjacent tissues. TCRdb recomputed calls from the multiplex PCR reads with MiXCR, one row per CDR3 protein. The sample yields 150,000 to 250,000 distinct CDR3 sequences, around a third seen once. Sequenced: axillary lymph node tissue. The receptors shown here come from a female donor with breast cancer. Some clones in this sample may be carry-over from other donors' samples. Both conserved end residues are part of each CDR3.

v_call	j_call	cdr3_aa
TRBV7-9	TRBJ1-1	CASSFETGSTEAFF
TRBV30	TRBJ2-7	CAWSVRVAVGEQYF
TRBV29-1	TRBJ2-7	CSQDRGRAYEQYF
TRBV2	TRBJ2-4	CASSESPGTGKRNIQYF
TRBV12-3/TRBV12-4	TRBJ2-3	CASSFAGQGADTQYF
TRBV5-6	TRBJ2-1	CASSPGTSAYNEQFF
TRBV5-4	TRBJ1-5	CASSSMGTNQPQHF
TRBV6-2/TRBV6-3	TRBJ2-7	CASSKGLAGVEQYF
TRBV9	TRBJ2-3	CTSSVDGGTDTQYF
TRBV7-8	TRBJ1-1	CASSPRTDGIAFF
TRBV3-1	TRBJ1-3	CASSHGTGNSGNTIYF
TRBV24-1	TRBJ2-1	CASGTVTYNEQFF
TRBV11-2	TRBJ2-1	CASSPYTSSYNEQFF
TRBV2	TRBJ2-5	CASSEIRLEGGTQYF
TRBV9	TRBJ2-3	CASNPGGPGTDTQYF
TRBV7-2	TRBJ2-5	CASSKGQQETQYF
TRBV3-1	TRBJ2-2	CASSHLGQRTTGELFF
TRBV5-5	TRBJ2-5	CASSFRGSDYGTQYF
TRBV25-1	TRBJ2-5	CASSFSGGHETQYF
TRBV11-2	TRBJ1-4	CASRSLGQGGEKLFF
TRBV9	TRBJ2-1	CASSVDLDPSDEQFF
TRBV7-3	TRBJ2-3	CASSFQHTDTQYF
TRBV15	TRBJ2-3	CATSLRRDTQYF
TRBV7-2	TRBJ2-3	CASSPTTSYFMPDTQYF
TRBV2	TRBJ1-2	CASSGDRVLSGYTF
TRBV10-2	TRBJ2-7	CASSESNPPYEQYF
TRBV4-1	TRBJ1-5	CASSQNYRGRSNQPQHF
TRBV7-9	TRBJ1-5	CASSFDRGANQPQHF
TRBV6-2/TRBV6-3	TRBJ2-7	CAITASGRGHEQYF
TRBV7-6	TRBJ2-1	CASSKAGGWRNEQFF
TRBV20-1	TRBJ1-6	CSARDRAGGYSPLHF
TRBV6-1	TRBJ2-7	CASSSGTANSYEQYF
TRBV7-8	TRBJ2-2	CASSLVRETGELFF
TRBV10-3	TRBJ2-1	CAISEGPNDEQFF
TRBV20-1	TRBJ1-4	CSASEGGKLFF
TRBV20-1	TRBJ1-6	CSASGQGRVSPLHF
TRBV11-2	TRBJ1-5	CASSRDGDAF
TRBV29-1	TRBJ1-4	CSVRDLAPWEKLFF
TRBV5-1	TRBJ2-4	CASSPGQLGIAKNIQYF
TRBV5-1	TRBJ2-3	CASSLTSGNTDTQYF
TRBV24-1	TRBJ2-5	CATSDAKGTGETQYF
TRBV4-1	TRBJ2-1	CASSHEKRGLPFF
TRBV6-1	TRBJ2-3	CASSDGGGWGRTDTQYF
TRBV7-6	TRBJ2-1	CASSLAQDYGEQFF
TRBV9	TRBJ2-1	CASSVGVSSYNEPFF
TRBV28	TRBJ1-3	CASSFQQRPGRNTIYF
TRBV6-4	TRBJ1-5	CASSEEEGQPQHF
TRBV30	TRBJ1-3	CAWSVDRRSGNTIYF
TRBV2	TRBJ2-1	CASSRERDRGLNEQFF
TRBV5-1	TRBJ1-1	CASSPWGRVNTEAFF
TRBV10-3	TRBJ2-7	CAISDVIGHEQYF